The source of this T cell receptor beta chain is a study of blood T cells in healthy people across ages. Background on the study: Capturing about one barcoded beta molecule per two T cells was achieved by template switching. The study's findings and limits: Compared with aged donors, long-lived donors showed fewer expanded clones, suggesting selection.

The authors ran a second PCR of 7 to 11 cycles using a sample-barcoded 5' primer and a J-beta primer mix. One entry per CDR3 protein, called by TCRdb with MiXCR from the 5' RACE reads. The sample holds 850,000 to 1,000,000 distinct CDR3 sequences; approximately 49% are singletons and the top ten take over 10%. The CDR3 runs 15 residues. Trimming removed 2 bases from V and 6 bases from J; junction bases left unmatched: 5. In germline, CDR1 is KGHDR, CDR2 SFDVKD. For this clonotype: What it binds is not known.

The chain carries TRBV24-1 and TRBJ2-1, with 8 nucleotides matching TRBD1. Specimen: blood. This TCR was sampled from a man aged 25-45 years in good health. CDR3 coding DNA: TGTGCCACCAGTGATTGGGGGACAGGCTCCAATGAGCAGTTCTTC. Its protein is CATSDWGTGSNEQFF.